At least ten counts were recorded for the clone carrying this T cell receptor beta chain. This sample is part of a study of T cells in Graves' hyperthyroidism and ophthalmopathy. Deletions cut 3 bases from V and 12 bases from J, with 12 bases between. The germline CDR1 and CDR2 sequences are MGHRA and YSYEKL. The CDR3 consists of 12 residues. Amplification of TCR beta CDR3 regions used RNA as the template. Initially, a first-round RT-PCR of the TCR CDR3 employed the HTBI primer set. One entry per CDR3 protein results from TCRdb running MiXCR on the multiplex PCR reads. The data contain approximately 570,000 distinct CDR3 sequences, about 20% of them singletons.

Sequenced sample: blood. The receptor was derived from a middle-aged man with Graves' ophthalmopathy. The V gene is TRBV4-1, the J gene TRBJ2-1, with D tentatively TRBD1 or TRBD2 (5 bases each). CDR3 residues: CASSQERGSQFF. CDR3 nucleotides: TGCGCCAGCAGCCAGGAGAGGGGCTCGCAGTTCTTC.